Described below is a single T cell receptor (beta chain) sequence and its context. Antigen: not known. The sample is drawn from a study of blood T cells in healthy people across ages. The overall study: Template switching recovered approximately one barcoded beta molecule for every two T cells. Findings and limits, study-wide: Higher diversity, along with more naive CD4+ cells, distinguished long-lived donors from aged donors.

Primed by a sample-barcoded 5' primer and a J-beta primer mix, a second PCR proceeded for about 6 to 12 cycles. Sequencing recovered at least 2.5 million CDR3-containing paired-end reads from each sample. TCRdb fed the 5' RACE reads into MiXCR, producing one record per CDR3 protein. The data show approximately 1,000,000 distinct CDR3 sequences, more than 40% seen once. The clonotype was recovered from a woman aged 55-69 years in good health. Material: blood.

In DNA, the CDR3 is TGCAGTGCTAGAATACTAGCGGGAGGGCCTTCCTACAATGAGCAGTTCTTC. Its protein product is CSARILAGGPSYNEQFF. The rearrangement joins TRBV20-1 to TRBJ2-1; 13 nucleotides align to TRBD2. This CDR3 is 17 amino acids long. After removal of 2 bases from V and 1 base from J, the junction contained 5 bases not matched to a gene. Germline assignment: CDR1 DFQATT and CDR2 SNEGSKA (reference sequence).